This TCR beta chain derives from a study of Ad26.COV2.S vaccination and SARS-CoV-2 variants. Study-wide context: Dosing was one shot or two shots 56 days apart.

With 6 bases clipped from V and 4 bases from J, the junction kept 3 bases outside the gene matches. CDR1 and CDR2 from the germline V gene are MNHEY and SMNVEV (reference sequence). The CDR3 extends over 14 amino acids. The treatment is: 15 to 20 received Ad26.COV2.S at low or high dose, single or two shots; 5 received placebo; per-sample allocation not given. The investigators took samples on day 63 after the first vaccine or placebo injection. Assay used: immunoSEQ multiplex PCR; TCRdb lists only in-frame clones, some missing. The sample consists of 500,000 or so clones, around nine tenths of them appearing once.

The TCR sequence derives from a person between 18 and 59 years old who received the Ad26.COV2.S COVID-19 vaccine or a placebo. This chain joins TRBV27 and TRBJ2-2; TRBD1 agrees at 9 bases. This specimen was peripheral blood, taken in a trial of Ad26.COV2.S vaccine versus placebo. CDR3 loop: CASRPQGATGELFF. CDR3 coding DNA: TGTGCCAGCAGGCCACAGGGGGCCACCGGGGAGCTGTTTTTT.